This T cell receptor (beta chain) emerged from a study of shared clonotypes between healthy human individuals. The V gene's germline CDR1 is MNHNY and CDR2 SVGAGI (reference sequence). The J segment lost 3 bases and the V segment lost 0 bases, leaving 2 bases of the junction unmatched. CDR3 size: 14 residues. Clones were sequenced by immunoSEQ multiplex PCR, and TCRdb holds only the in-frame ones, with some missing. Altogether approximately 2,300,000 clones are present, 80% to 95% being singletons, with the ten largest covering approximately 0.41%. Source material: naive CD4+ T cells from PBMCs. Subset in this sample: CD45RA+ positively selected. The source is a man younger than 35 in good health. Some clones in this sample may be carry-over from other donors' samples. The rearrangement uses TRBV6-6 and TRBJ2-7; 7 bases are shared with TRBD1. CDR3 protein: CASSYSGQLYEQYF. Written as DNA, the CDR3 is TGTGCCAGCAGTTACTCGGGACAGCTCTACGAGCAGTACTTC.